The clone carrying this T cell receptor beta chain was recorded a few times. Its antigen is not known. This specimen comes from a study of cytomegalovirus exposure and HLA in healthy donors. Whole-study findings and limits: The investigators catalogued 160 or so TCR beta chains as cytomegalovirus-associated.

Primers: 60 Vbeta forward and 13 Jbeta reverse. The data were produced by immunoSEQ multiplex PCR, yet TCRdb's version contains in-frame clones alone and is incomplete. The sample lists more than 95,000 clones; around 80% were seen once. The CDR3 totals 18 residues. Germline V gene data show CDR1 as SEHNR and CDR2 as FQNEAQ (reference sequence). The trim removed 2 bases at V and 9 bases at J, leaving 13 bases unmatched. This clonotype was obtained from a woman aged 18-29 years in good health and CMV-seropositive. The rearrangement uses TRBV7-9 and TRBJ2-1, with 13 nucleotides matching TRBD2. Sequencing was done on a sample of PBMCs. DNA of the CDR3: TGTGCCAGCAGCTTAAGGGACGGGGGGACTAGCGGGAACGGTGAGCAGTTCTTC. It translates to CASSLRDGGTSGNGEQFF.